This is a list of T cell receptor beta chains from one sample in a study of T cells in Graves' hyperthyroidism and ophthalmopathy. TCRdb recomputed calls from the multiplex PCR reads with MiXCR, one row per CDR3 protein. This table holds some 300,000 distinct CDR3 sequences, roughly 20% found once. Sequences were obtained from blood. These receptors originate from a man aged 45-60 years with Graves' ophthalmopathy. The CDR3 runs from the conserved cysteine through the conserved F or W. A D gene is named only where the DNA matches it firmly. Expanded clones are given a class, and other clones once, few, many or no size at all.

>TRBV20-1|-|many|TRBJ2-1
TGCAGTGCTAGAGCACTAGCTCTTCCCTACAATGAGCAGTTCTTC
CSARALALPYNEQFF
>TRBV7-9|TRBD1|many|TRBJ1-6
TGTGCCAGCAGCTCAAGGACAGGGGATGATTCACCCCTCCACTTT
CASSSRTGDDSPLHF
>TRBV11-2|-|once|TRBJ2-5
TGTGCCAGCAGCCCAGGGGAGCGTGAGACCCAGTACTTC
CASSPGERETQYF
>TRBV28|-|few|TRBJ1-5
TGTGCCAGCATTGGAAGCAATCAGCCCCAGCATTTT
CASIGSNQPQHF
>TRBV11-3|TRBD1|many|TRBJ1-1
TGTGCCAGCAGCTTAGATCCAGGGGGGAATGAAGCTTTCTTT
CASSLDPGGNEAFF
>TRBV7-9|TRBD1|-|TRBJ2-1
TGTGCCAGCAGCTTAACTTTATCAGGGGGCCTGGGGTTTAAGCAGTTCTTC
CASSLTLSGGLGFKQFF
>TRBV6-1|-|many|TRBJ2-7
TGTGCCAGCAGTCGCGAATACGAGCAGTACTTC
CASSREYEQYF
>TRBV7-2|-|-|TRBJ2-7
TGTGCCAGCAGCTCCCCCGGTGGGAGCTACGAGCAGTACTTC
CASSSPGGSYEQYF
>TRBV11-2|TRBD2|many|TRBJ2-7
TGTGCCAGCAGCCATGGGACTAGCGGGTTCTACGAGCAGTACTTC
CASSHGTSGFYEQYF
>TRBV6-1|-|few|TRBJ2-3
TGTGCCAGCAGCAATCAACTCGCACCAATTGGTACAGATACGCAGTATTTT
CASSNQLAPIGTDTQYF
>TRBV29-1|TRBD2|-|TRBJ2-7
TGCAGCGTTGGCGGCGGGAGCGCTCAATACGAGCAGTACTTC
CSVGGGSAQYEQYF
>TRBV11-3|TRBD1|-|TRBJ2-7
TGTGCCAGCAGCTCCAAGGGGGCCAGCGAGCAGTACTTC
CASSSKGASEQYF
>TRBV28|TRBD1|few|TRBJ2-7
TGTGCCAGCAACTCGGGGACAGGATCCTACGAGCAGTACTTC
CASNSGTGSYEQYF
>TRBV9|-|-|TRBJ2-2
TGTGCCAGCAGCGTAGATGCGGGATGGGAGCTGTTTTTT
CASSVDAGWELFF
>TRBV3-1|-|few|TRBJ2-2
TGTGCCAGCCCGGACAGATTCACCGGGGAGCTGTTTTTT
CASPDRFTGELFF
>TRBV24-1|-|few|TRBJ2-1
TGTGCCACCAGTGAGTTTATGGGGGAGCAGTTCTTC
CATSEFMGEQFF
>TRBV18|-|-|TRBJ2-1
TGTGCCAGCTCACCCATCCGGGATGAGCAGTTCTTC
CASSPIRDEQFF
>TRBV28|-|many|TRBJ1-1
TGTGCCAGCAGTTTATGGGGTGGGAACACTGAAGCTTTCTTT
CASSLWGGNTEAFF
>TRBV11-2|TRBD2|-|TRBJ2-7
TGTGCCAGCAGCCCTATCTTCGGCGGGAGGTCCTACGAGCAGTACTTC
CASSPIFGGRSYEQYF
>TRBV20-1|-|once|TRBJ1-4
TGCAGTGCTAGAGATTTAAGGGTCCATAATGAAAAACTGTTTTTT
CSARDLRVHNEKLFF
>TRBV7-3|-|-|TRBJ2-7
TGTGCCAGCAGCTTAGGCGGAAAGACATACTACGAGCAGTACTTC
CASSLGGKTYYEQYF
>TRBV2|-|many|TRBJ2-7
TGTGCCAGCAGGAGGGTCGGGGGCGGGCCTGAGGAGCAGTACTTC
CASRRVGGGPEEQYF
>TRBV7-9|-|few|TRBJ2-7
TGTGCCAGCAGCTTAGAACGCAGCTACGAGCAGTACTTC
CASSLERSYEQYF
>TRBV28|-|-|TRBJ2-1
TGTGCCAGCAGTTCGACCCGGTGGCGATTTGAGCAGTTCTTC
CASSSTRWRFEQFF
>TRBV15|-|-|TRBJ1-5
TGTGCCACCAGCAGAGGATCTGAGGTAGAACATCAGCCCCAGCATTTT
CATSRGSEVEHQPQHF
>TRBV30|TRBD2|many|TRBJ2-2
TGTGCCTGCCCGGGACTAGCTAACACCGGGGAGCTGTTTTTT
CACPGLANTGELFF
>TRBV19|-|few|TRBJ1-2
TGTGCCAGTAGGATGGGTGGACCGAGCTATGGCTACACCTTC
CASRMGGPSYGYTF
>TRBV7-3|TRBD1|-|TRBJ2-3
TGTGCCAGCAGTTCAGGACAGGGGGTAGATACGCAGTATTTT
CASSSGQGVDTQYF
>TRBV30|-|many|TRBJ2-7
TGTGCCTGCGGATTTTTAACCTCCCCTTGGGGCGAGCAGTACTTC
CACGFLTSPWGEQYF
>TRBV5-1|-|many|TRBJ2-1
TGCGCCAGCAGCCCCGACCCTCAACGGGGACACAATGAGCAGTTCTTC
CASSPDPQRGHNEQFF
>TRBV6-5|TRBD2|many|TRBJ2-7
TGTGCCAGCAGTTACTCCCGGCGTGGCGGGAGTACCTACGAGCAGTACTTC
CASSYSRRGGSTYEQYF
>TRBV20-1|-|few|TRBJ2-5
TGCAGTGCTTCGACAGGGAGGGAGACCCAGTACTTC
CSASTGRETQYF
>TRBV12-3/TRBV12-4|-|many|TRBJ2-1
TGTGCCAGCACTAGGGCAGCGTTTTACAATGAGCAGTTCTTC
CASTRAAFYNEQFF
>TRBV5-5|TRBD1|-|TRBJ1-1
TGTGCCAGCAGATCTGGGGACAGTTGGACTGAAGCTTTCTTT
CASRSGDSWTEAFF
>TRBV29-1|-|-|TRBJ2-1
TGCAGCGTTGAAGGGGGTGGCACCTACAATGAGCAGTTCTTC
CSVEGGGTYNEQFF
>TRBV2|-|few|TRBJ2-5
TGTGCCAGCAGTGAAGCACAGACCCAGTACTTC
CASSEAQTQYF
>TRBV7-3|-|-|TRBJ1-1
TGTGCCAGCAGCCCAGGACAGTCCACTGAAGCTTTCTTT
CASSPGQSTEAFF
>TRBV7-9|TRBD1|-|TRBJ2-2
TGTGCCAGCACCAACGACAGGGGTCCCACCGGGGAGCTGTTTTTT
CASTNDRGPTGELFF
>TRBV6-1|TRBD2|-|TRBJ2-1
TGTGCCAGCAGTCGCCCCCTAGCGGGAGGGCCCAATGAGCAGTTCTTC
CASSRPLAGGPNEQFF
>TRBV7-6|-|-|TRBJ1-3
TGTGCCAGCAGCTTAACGCATCCGAGTTTTGATTCAGGTGGAAACACCATATATTTT
CASSLTHPSFDSGGNTIYF
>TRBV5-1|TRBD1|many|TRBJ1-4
TGCGCCAGCAGCCCACAGGGGAATGAAAAACTGTTTTTT
CASSPQGNEKLFF
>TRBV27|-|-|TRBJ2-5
TGTGCCAGCAGTTTATCAGGGCTCCTTCAAGAGACCCAGTACTTC
CASSLSGLLQETQYF
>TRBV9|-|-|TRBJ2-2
TGTGCCAGCAGCGTAGGTAGCGGAGGGGCCACCGGGGAGCTGTTTTTT
CASSVGSGGATGELFF
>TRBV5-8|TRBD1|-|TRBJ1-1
TGTGCCAGCAGCAGTAAATGGGACAGGAGTGAAGCTTTCTTT
CASSSKWDRSEAFF
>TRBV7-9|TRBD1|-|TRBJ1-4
TGTGCCAGCAGCCAACAGGGGTTTGATGAAAAACTGTTTTTT
CASSQQGFDEKLFF
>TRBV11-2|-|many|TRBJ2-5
TGTGCCAGCAGCTTAGATTTGGAGGAGACCCAGTACTTC
CASSLDLEETQYF
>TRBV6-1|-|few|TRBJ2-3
TGTGCCAGCAGCTACGCGGCGCTCACAGATACGCAGTATTTT
CASSYAALTDTQYF
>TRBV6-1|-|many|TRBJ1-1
TGTGCCAGCAGTTATGGGACTGAAGCTTTCTTT
CASSYGTEAFF
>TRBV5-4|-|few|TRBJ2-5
TGTGCCACCAAGTCAGGGGCAGAGACCCAGTACTTC
CATKSGAETQYF
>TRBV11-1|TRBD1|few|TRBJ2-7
TGTGCCAGCAGCGTCTTGGGGACAGGGGGCTCTGAGCAGTACTTC
CASSVLGTGGSEQYF
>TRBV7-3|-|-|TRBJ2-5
TGTGCCAGCAGCTTAACGGGGACTCGACAGGAGTCCCAGTACTTC
CASSLTGTRQESQYF
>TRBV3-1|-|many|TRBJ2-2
TGTGCCAGCAGCCCCACAGGAAGCACCGGGGAGCTGTTTTTT
CASSPTGSTGELFF
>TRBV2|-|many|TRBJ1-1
TGTGCCACCTCTCGGGGGAACACTGAAGCTTTCTTT
CATSRGNTEAFF
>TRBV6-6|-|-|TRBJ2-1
TGTGCCAGCAGTTACTCAACAGGGCACAATGAGCAGTTCTTC
CASSYSTGHNEQFF
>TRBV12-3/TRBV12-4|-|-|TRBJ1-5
TGTGCCAGCAGTTCCTCCCGACAAAGTCAGGCCCAGGAGCCCCAGCATTTT
CASSSSRQSQAQEPQHF
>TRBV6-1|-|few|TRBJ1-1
TGTGCCAGCAGTGAAGAATGGGCCACTGAAGCTTTCTTT
CASSEEWATEAFF
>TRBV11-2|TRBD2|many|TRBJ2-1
TGTGCCAGCAGCCCTAGCGGGCCTAGCTCCTACAATGAGCAGTTCTTC
CASSPSGPSSYNEQFF